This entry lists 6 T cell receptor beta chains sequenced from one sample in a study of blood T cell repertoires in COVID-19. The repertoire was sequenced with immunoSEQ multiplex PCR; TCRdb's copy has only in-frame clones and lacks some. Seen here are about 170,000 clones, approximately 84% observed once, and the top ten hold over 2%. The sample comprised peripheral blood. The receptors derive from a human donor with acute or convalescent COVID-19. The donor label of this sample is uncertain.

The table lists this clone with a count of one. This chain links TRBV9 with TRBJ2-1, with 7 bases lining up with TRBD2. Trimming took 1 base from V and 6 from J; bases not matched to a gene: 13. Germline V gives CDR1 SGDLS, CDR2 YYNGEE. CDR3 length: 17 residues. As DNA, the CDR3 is TGTGCCAGCAGCGTATCCGCGGGAGCCCTCGGGGCCAATGAGCAGTTCTTC. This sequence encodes CASSVSAGALGANEQFF.

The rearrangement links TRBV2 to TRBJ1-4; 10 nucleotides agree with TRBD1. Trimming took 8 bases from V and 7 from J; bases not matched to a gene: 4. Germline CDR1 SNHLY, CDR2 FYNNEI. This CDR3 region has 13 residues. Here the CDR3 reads CASRQGAVEKLFF. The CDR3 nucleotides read TGTGCCAGCCGACAGGGGGCTGTTGAAAAACTGTTTTTT.

CDR3 DNA sequence: TGTGCCAGCAGCTCGACGGAGAGCTCCTACGAGCAGTACTTC. Amino acids: CASSSTESSYEQYF. The J gene is TRBJ2-7, the V gene TRBV5-6, with D uncertain. Germline values: CDR1 SGHDT, CDR2 YYEEEE. Trimming pared 3 bases from V and 0 bases from J, leaving 10 bases between. The CDR3 is 14 residues long.

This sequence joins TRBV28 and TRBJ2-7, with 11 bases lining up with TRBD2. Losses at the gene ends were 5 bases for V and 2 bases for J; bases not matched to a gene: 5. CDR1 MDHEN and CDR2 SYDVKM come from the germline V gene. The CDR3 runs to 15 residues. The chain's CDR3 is CASSAPTSGTYEQYF. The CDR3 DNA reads TGTGCCAGCAGTGCTCCGACTAGCGGGACCTACGAGCAGTACTTC.

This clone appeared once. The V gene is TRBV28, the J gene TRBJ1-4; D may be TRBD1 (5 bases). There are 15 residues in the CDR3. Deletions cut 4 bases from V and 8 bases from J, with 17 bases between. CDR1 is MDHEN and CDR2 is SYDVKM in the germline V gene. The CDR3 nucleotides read TGTGCCAGCAGTTCCTCTACAGGCCTCGTCGAAAAACTGTTTTTT. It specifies CASSSSTGLVEKLFF.

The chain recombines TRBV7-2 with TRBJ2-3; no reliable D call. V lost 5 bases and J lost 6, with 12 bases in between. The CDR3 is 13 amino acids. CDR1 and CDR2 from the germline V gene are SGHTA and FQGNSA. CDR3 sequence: CASSLNVRDTQYF. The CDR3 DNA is TGTGCCAGCAGCCTAAACGTGCGGGATACGCAGTATTTT. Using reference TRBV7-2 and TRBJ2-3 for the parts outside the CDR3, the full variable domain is GAGVSQSPSNKVTEKGKDVELRCDPISGHTALYWYRQSLGQGLEFLIYFQGNSAPDKSGLPSDRFSAERTGGSVSTLTIQRTQQEDSAVYLCASSLNVRDTQYFGPGTRLTVL.